The next 30 T cell receptor beta chains were all read from a single sample in a study of graft-versus-host responses after intestinal transplantation (dated by TCRdb to the early 2020s). The method behind the library was the immunoSEQ multiplex PCR assay. As stored in TCRdb, this immuneACCESS dataset retains in-frame rearrangements with V and J assigned. A fraction of the clones does not appear; measured against another copy, unresolved V genes explain less than half of the discrepancy, and the remainder lacks a known reason. This sample holds under 80,000 clones; 92% were observed only once. Together, the top ten hold about 0.63% of the sample. The sample consisted of PBMCs, taken 98 days after intestinal transplantation. Receptor source: a human patient who received an intestinal transplant, so some T cells may come from the graft donor.

The CDR3 region is CASSLGPTNEKLFF. In DNA form, the CDR3 reads TGTGCCAGCAGTTTAGGCCCAACTAATGAAAAACTGTTTTTT. The V gene is TRBV9, the J gene TRBJ1-4, with D unclear. Trimming took off 5 bases at V and 0 bases at J, with 8 bases between the two ends. Germline values: CDR1 SGDLS, CDR2 YYNGEE. The CDR3 runs 14 residues.

This clone was seen just once. The chain uses TRBV28 and TRBJ1-1; no definite D call. This CDR3 comprises 17 residues. Trimming took off 2 bases at V and 0 bases at J, with 16 bases between the two ends. Per the germline V gene, CDR1 is MDHEN and CDR2 is SYDVKM. CDR3 nucleotide sequence: TGTGCCAGCAGTTTAAGTACCGCCGGCCCCTTGAACACTGAAGCTTTCTTT. Translation: CASSLSTAGPLNTEAFF. The complete variable domain, with remaining parts taken from reference TRBV28 and TRBJ1-1, reads DVKVTQSSRYLVKRTGEKVFLECVQDMDHENMFWYRQDPGLGLRLIYFSYDVKMKEKGDIPEGYSVSREKKERFSLILESASTNQTSMYLCASSLSTAGPLNTEAFFGQGTRLTVV.

This clone was recorded once. V is TRBV5-1 and J is TRBJ2-7; TRBD2 aligns across 9 bases. This CDR3 is 13 amino acids long. CDR1 is SGHRS and CDR2 is YFSETQ in the germline V gene. V gave up 0 bases and J gave up 7 bases; unmatched junction bases: 2. As DNA, the CDR3 is TGCGCCAGCAGCTTGGGACTAGCGGATGAGCAGTACTTC. Its protein product is CASSLGLADEQYF.

The chain employs TRBV29-1 and TRBJ1-2, with 9 bases identical to TRBD1. J lost 1 base, V lost 5 bases, and 2 bases had no gene match. The CDR3 has 13 amino acids. Germline V gene lookup returns CDR1 SQVTM and CDR2 ANQGSEA. The CDR3 loop reads CSVSDRGNYGYTF. In DNA form, the CDR3 reads TGCAGCGTTTCGGACAGGGGTAACTATGGCTACACCTTC.

This sequence joins TRBV30 and TRBJ2-3; a weak D match, TRBD2 (7 bases). This CDR3 spans 12 amino acids. In germline, CDR1 is GTSNPN, CDR2 SVGIG (reference sequence). Trimming pared 8 bases from V and 9 bases from J, leaving 18 bases between. Here the CDR3 DNA reads TGTGCCGTTAGCGGGCTGAGGGGGACGCAGTATTTT. This encodes CAVSGLRGTQYF.

The rearrangement uses TRBV28 and TRBJ2-5, with D tentatively TRBD1 or TRBD2 (5 bases each). Germline V gene lookup returns CDR1 MDHEN and CDR2 SYDVKM. Between the trimmed V and J ends, which lost 0 bases and 5 bases, there was a span of 7 bases. CDR3 length equals 13 residues. In DNA, the CDR3 is TGTGCCAGCAGTTTATGGGGGGACGAGACCCAGTACTTC. Translating gives CASSLWGDETQYF.

This rearrangement joins TRBV11-3 to TRBJ2-1; D is ambiguous. This CDR3 is built from 13 residues. Germline-derived CDR1 and CDR2 are SGHNT and YENEEA. V was pared by 5 bases and J by 5 bases, with 10 bases between. CDR3 coding DNA: TGTGCCAGCAGCAGTAGTGGCAACAATGAGCAGTTCTTC. Protein: CASSSSGNNEQFF.

This chain uses TRBV7-9 with TRBJ2-1; TRBD2 matches 9 bases. Germline loops: CDR1 SEHNR, CDR2 FQNEAQ (reference sequence). The CDR3 is 14 residues long. V shed 3 bases and J 9 bases; nucleotides not matched to a gene: 6. The CDR3 coding sequence is TGTGCCAGCAGCTTCGCGGGGGGGGCAGGTGAGCAGTTCTTC. It translates to CASSFAGGAGEQFF.

The chain uses TRBV5-1 and TRBJ2-3; D remains unclear. CDR3 length equals 11 residues. Per germline, CDR1 SGHRS and CDR2 YFSETQ. The V end was cut by 4 bases, the J end by 5 bases, with 5 bases between. The CDR3 coding sequence is TGCGCCAGCAGCGACAAAGATACGCAGTATTTT. Translating gives CASSDKDTQYF.

This chain links TRBV10-2 with TRBJ2-5, with D perhaps matching TRBD2 (6 bases). The germline CDR1 and CDR2 sequences are WSHSY and SAAADI. V was cut by 0 bases and J by 4 bases, with 6 bases left in between. This CDR3 has 13 residues. CDR3 amino acids: CASSESGGETQYF. CDR3 sequence (DNA): TGCGCCAGCAGTGAGTCGGGAGGAGAGACCCAGTACTTC.

This chain links TRBV5-1 with TRBJ2-3; D not certain. CDR3 length: 15 residues. Germline loops: CDR1 SGHRS, CDR2 YFSETQ. With 1 base removed from V and 2 bases from J, the gap between germline ends came to 11 bases. CDR3 nucleotides: TGCGCCAGCAGCTTGAAGGGAATGAACACAGATACGCAGTATTTT. Amino acids: CASSLKGMNTDTQYF.

This rearrangement joins TRBV6-5 to TRBJ2-7; 7 bases fit TRBD1. Germline V gives CDR1 MNHEY, CDR2 SVGAGI. This CDR3 has 15 amino acids. V trimming: 1 base; J trimming: 5 bases; junction bases outside the gene matches: 8. Written as DNA, the CDR3 is TGTGCCAGCAGTTACTTCCGGACGGGGACAGACGAGCAGTACTTC. Amino acids: CASSYFRTGTDEQYF.

The chain has TRBV4-2 and TRBJ2-5; 8 bases align to TRBD2. With 0 bases clipped from V and 6 bases from J, the junction kept 9 bases outside the gene matches. Germline loops: CDR1 LGHNA, CDR2 YNFKEQ. The CDR3 covers 16 residues. The CDR3 reads CASSQEFTRGGKTQYF. CDR3 nucleotide sequence: TGTGCCAGCAGCCAAGAATTCACCCGGGGGGGAAAGACCCAGTACTTC.

V is TRBV6-6 and J is TRBJ2-3; D is unresolved. Germline values: CDR1 MNHNY, CDR2 SVGAGI (reference sequence). This CDR3 contains 13 residues. The germline V and J ends were trimmed by 2 bases and 2 bases, with 5 bases remaining between them. CDR3 sequence (DNA): TGTGCCAGCAGTTACGCGCTCACAGATACGCAGTATTTT. It translates to CASSYALTDTQYF.

The chain combines TRBV6-1 with TRBJ1-5; perhaps TRBD1 as D (5 bases). Trimming shortened V by 6 bases and J by 7 bases, and 19 bases separated the two germline ends. The CDR3 has 15 amino acids. The germline CDR1 and CDR2 sequences are MNHNS and SASEGT. For the CDR3, the DNA is TGTGCCAGCAGGGAGGGCAGGGCTGGGGGACAGCCCCAGCATTTT. Translation gives CASREGRAGGQPQHF.

The chain couples TRBV7-9 to TRBJ2-3; no clear D gene. Trimming pared 6 bases from V and 4 bases from J, leaving 5 bases between. Germline lookup yields CDR1 SEHNR and CDR2 FQNEAQ (reference sequence). This CDR3 has 11 residues. CDR3 nucleotide sequence: TGTGCCAGCAGTCGACCAGATACGCAGTATTTT. Protein product: CASSRPDTQYF. Looking up the rest from reference TRBV7-9 and TRBJ2-3 gives the full variable domain: DTGVSQNPRHKITKRGQNVTFRCDPISEHNRLYWYRQTLGQGPEFLTYFQNEAQLEKSRLLSDRFSAERPKGSFSTLEIQRTEQGDSAMYLCASSRPDTQYFGPGTRLTVL.

Written as DNA, the CDR3 is TGTGCCAGCAGCGATCCGGGACTAGCGGGGCTTAGGGGGAGCTACGAGCAGTACTTC. Translated, it gives CASSDPGLAGLRGSYEQYF. The chain has TRBV7-2 and TRBJ2-7; TRBD2 aligns across 13 bases. The CDR3 length is 19 residues. Germline V gene data show CDR1 as SGHTA and CDR2 as FQGNSA. Trimming cost V 5 bases and J 3 bases; bases outside gene matches: 16.

This clone appeared a few times. One junction end does not reproduce the germline sequence, and a read error may be involved. CDR3 nucleotide sequence: TGTGCCAGCAGTCACTCGGGATGGGGGGAGCAGTACTTC. Translating it yields CASSHSGWGEQYF. This chain connects TRBV6-5 to TRBJ2-7; D could derive from TRBD1 or TRBD2 (5 bases each). CDR3 length: 13 amino acids. Germline V gene data show CDR1 as MNHEY and CDR2 as SVGAGI.

This clone was picked up a small number of times. The CDR3 coding sequence is TGTGCCAGCAGTTACCGGACAGCTTACTACGAGCAGTACTTC. Translating gives CASSYRTAYYEQYF. This chain connects TRBV6-5 to TRBJ2-7; a possible D gene is TRBD1 (6 bases). V gave up 2 bases and J gave up 3 bases, with 11 bases separating them. Germline CDR1 reads MNHEY; CDR2 reads SVGAGI. This CDR3 spans 14 amino acids.

The genes are TRBV10-3 and TRBJ1-1; D gene unclear. The CDR3 length is 12 residues. Germline CDR1 reads ENHRY; CDR2 reads SYGVKD. Trimming stripped 3 bases from V and 1 base from J, with 3 bases between. CDR3 amino acids: CAISDENTEAFF. As DNA, the CDR3 is TGTGCCATCAGTGATGAGAACACTGAAGCTTTCTTT.

This clone showed up just a few times. This sequence joins TRBV6-5 and TRBJ2-3; tentatively, D is TRBD1 (5 bases). V gave up 4 bases and J gave up 2 bases, with 16 bases separating them. Germline-derived CDR1 and CDR2 are MNHEY and SVGAGI. The CDR3 is 16 amino acids. In nucleotides, the CDR3 is TGTGCCAGCAGTTTCCTCCGGACAATGGACACAGATACGCAGTATTTT. This codes for CASSFLRTMDTDTQYF.

The chain recombines TRBV6-4 with TRBJ2-3; 9 bases map to TRBD2. This CDR3 has 14 residues. With 2 bases clipped from V and 4 bases from J, the junction kept 1 base outside the gene matches. The V gene's germline CDR1 is MRHNA and CDR2 SNTAGT. This chain's CDR3 is CASSDAGGPDTQYF. The CDR3 DNA sequence: TGTGCCAGCAGTGACGCGGGGGGGCCAGATACGCAGTATTTT.

This clone was seen more than once but under ten times. V and J are TRBV6-5 and TRBJ2-7, with no clear D. Trimming stripped 6 bases from V and 6 bases from J, with 15 bases between. The V gene's germline CDR1 is MNHEY and CDR2 SVGAGI. The CDR3 has 13 amino acids. CDR3 sequence: CASSAVRALEQYF. In DNA, the CDR3 is TGTGCCAGCAGCGCCGTAAGGGCCCTCGAGCAGTACTTC.

This clone was seen a few times. The CDR3 loop reads CASSQVNGGTYEQYF. CDR3 sequence (DNA): TGCGCCAGCAGCCAAGTAAACGGAGGCACCTACGAGCAGTACTTC. The V and J genes are TRBV4-1 and TRBJ2-7, with D possibly matching TRBD2 (5 bases). Trimming pared 1 base from V and 2 bases from J, leaving 12 bases between. CDR1 is MGHRA and CDR2 is YSYEKL in the germline V gene. The length of the CDR3 is 15 residues.

The chain couples TRBV7-3 to TRBJ2-2; 7 nucleotides match TRBD2. From germline, CDR1 is SGHTA and CDR2 FQGTGA. Trimming removed 0 bases from V and 0 bases from J; junction bases left unmatched: 4. This CDR3 comprises 17 residues. Here the CDR3 reads CASSLTSGLANTGELFF. CDR3 nucleotides: TGTGCCAGCAGCTTAACGTCAGGACTAGCGAACACCGGGGAGCTGTTTTTT.

This chain uses TRBV6-6 with TRBJ1-2; perhaps TRBD1 as D (5 bases). The germline gives CDR1 MNHNY, CDR2 SVGAGI (reference sequence). V was clipped by 2 bases and J by 6 bases, with 10 bases between them. The CDR3 is 13 amino acids. The chain's CDR3 is CASSYEGHDGYTF. The CDR3 DNA follows: TGTGCCAGCAGTTACGAGGGGCATGATGGCTACACCTTC.

The chain carries TRBV10-3 and TRBJ2-5; D is possibly TRBD2 (5 bases). Germline lookup yields CDR1 ENHRY and CDR2 SYGVKD. Trimming left V 8 bases short and J 3 bases short, with 10 bases between. There are 12 residues in the CDR3. The CDR3 region has the DNA TGTGCCATCTCGGGAACAGAAGAGACCCAGTACTTC. This gives the protein CAISGTEETQYF.

This clone has just one count. The genes are TRBV2 and TRBJ1-5; 7 nucleotides agree with TRBD1. V gave up 0 bases and J gave up 4 bases; unmatched junction bases: 6. The CDR3 has 16 amino acids. Germline-derived CDR1 and CDR2 are SNHLY and FYNNEI. In DNA, the CDR3 is TGTGCCAGCAGTGAAGCGCTGGAGGGGGCGAATCAGCCCCAGCATTTT. Its translation is CASSEALEGANQPQHF.

The V call is TRBV5-5, the J call TRBJ2-7, with no clear D. Germline CDR1 reads SGHKS; CDR2 reads YYEKEE (reference sequence). V lost 1 base and J 3 bases, leaving 5 bases between the germline ends. This CDR3 comprises 12 residues. The CDR3 DNA follows: TGTGCCAGCAGCTTGTATGGCTACGAGCAGTACTTC. It is translated as CASSLYGYEQYF.

The chain carries TRBV5-6 and TRBJ2-5; D gene ambiguous. The germline V gene encodes CDR1 SGHDT and CDR2 YYEEEE. The CDR3 sequence is 13 residues long. V was cut by 1 base and J by 5 bases, with 9 bases left in between. In DNA form, the CDR3 reads TGTGCCAGCAGCTTGCTACAAGGGGAGACCCAGTACTTC. Encoded protein: CASSLLQGETQYF.